The TCR beta chain described here comes from a study of shared T cell receptors in the human thymus. Produced via immunoSEQ multiplex PCR; TCRdb's table is partial and in-frame only. The sample consists of a few hundred thousand clones, approximately 95% of them appearing once. This CDR3 is 15 amino acids long. Specimen: thymocytes. This clonotype originated in a human donor. This rearrangement joins TRBV21-1 to TRBJ2-7. TRBV21-1 is given as a pseudogene. In DNA form, the CDR3 reads TGTGCCAGCAGCAAATACAGCGGACATTCCTACGAGCAGTACTTC. Encoded protein: CASSKYSGHSYEQYF.